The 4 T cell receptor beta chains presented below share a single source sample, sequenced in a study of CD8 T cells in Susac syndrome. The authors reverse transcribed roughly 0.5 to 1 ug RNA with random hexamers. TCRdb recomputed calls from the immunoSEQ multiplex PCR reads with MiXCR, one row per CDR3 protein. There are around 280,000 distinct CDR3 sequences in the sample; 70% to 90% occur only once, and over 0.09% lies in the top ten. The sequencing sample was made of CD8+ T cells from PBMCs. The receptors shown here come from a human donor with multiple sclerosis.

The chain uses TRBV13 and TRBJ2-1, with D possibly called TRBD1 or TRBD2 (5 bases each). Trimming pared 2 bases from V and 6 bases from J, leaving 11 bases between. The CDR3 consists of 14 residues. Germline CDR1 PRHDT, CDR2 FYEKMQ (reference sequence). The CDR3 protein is CASSLIRGPNEQFF. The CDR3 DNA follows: TGTGCCAGCAGCTTAATCCGGGGCCCCAATGAGCAGTTCTTC.

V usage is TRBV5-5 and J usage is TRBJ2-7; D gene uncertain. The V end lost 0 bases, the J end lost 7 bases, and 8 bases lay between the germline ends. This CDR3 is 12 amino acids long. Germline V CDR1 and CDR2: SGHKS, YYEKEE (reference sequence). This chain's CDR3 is CASSLGLREQYF. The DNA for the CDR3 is TGTGCCAGCAGCTTGGGACTGAGGGAGCAGTACTTC.

The CDR3, as DNA: TGCGCCAGCAGCCAATTCCAGGGTAGCTCCTACGAGCAGTACTTC. This encodes CASSQFQGSSYEQYF. The chain uses TRBV4-1 and TRBJ2-7; a weak D match, TRBD1 (5 bases). Trimming removed 2 bases from V and 0 bases from J, with 11 bases in between. Germline lookup yields CDR1 MGHRA and CDR2 YSYEKL. The CDR3 is 15 residues long.

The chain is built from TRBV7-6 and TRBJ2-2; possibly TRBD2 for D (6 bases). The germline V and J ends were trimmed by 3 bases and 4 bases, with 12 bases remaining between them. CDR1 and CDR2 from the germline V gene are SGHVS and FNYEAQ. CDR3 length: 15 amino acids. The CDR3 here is CASSFGGAATGELFF. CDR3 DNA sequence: TGTGCCAGCAGCTTTGGAGGGGCGGCCACCGGGGAGCTGTTTTTT.